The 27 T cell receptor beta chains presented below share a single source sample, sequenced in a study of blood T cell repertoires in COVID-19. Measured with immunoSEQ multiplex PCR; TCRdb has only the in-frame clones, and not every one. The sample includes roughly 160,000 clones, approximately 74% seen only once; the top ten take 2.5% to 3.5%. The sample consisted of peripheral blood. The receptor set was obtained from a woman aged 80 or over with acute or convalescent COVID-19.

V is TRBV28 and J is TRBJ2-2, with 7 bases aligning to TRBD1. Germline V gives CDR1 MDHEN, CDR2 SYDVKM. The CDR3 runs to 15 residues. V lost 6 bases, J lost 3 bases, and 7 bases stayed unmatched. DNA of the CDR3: TGTGCCAGCAGCGGAGACAGGGTGCACACCGGGGAGCTGTTTTTT. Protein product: CASSGDRVHTGELFF.

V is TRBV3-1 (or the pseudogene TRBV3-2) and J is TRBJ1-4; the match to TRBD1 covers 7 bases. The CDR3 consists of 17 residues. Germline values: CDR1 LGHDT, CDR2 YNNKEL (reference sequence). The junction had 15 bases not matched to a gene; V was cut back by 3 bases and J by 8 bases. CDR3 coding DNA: TGTGCCAGCAGCCAGTCCGGGGACAGCCTCCTTATGGAAAAACTGTTTTTT. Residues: CASSQSGDSLLMEKLFF.

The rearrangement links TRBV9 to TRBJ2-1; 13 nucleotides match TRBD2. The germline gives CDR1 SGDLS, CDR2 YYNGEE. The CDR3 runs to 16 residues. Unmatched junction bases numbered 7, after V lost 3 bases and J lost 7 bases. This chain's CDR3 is CASSGTSGRVRNEQFF. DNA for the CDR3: TGTGCCAGCAGCGGAACTAGCGGGAGGGTGAGGAATGAGCAGTTCTTC. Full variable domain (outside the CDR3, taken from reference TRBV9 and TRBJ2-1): DSGVTQTPKHLITATGQRVTLRCSPRSGDLSVYWYQQSLDQGLQFLIQYYNGEERAKGNILERFSAQQFPDLHSELNLSSLELGDSALYFCASSGTSGRVRNEQFFGPGTRLTVL.

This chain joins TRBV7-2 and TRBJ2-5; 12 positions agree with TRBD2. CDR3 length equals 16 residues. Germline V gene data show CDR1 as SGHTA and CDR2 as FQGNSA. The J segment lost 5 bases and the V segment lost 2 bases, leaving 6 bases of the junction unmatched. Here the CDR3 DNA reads TGTGCCAGCAGCTTATTTAGACTAGCGGGAGATGAGACCCAGTACTTC. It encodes CASSLFRLAGDETQYF.

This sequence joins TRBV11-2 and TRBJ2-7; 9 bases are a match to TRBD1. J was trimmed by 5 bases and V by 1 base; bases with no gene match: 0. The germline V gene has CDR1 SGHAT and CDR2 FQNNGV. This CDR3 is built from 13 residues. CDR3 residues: CASSLGQGDEQYF. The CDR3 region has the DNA TGTGCCAGCAGCTTAGGACAGGGGGACGAGCAGTACTTC.

The DNA of the CDR3 is TGTGCCACCAGTGACCCGGACAGGGCGGTTGCGCAGTTCTTC. It yields the protein CATSDPDRAVAQFF. This chain connects TRBV24-1 to TRBJ2-1, with 8 positions matching TRBD1. Per germline, CDR1 KGHDR and CDR2 SFDVKD. This CDR3 is built from 14 residues. V shed 4 bases and J 12 bases; nucleotides not matched to a gene: 10.

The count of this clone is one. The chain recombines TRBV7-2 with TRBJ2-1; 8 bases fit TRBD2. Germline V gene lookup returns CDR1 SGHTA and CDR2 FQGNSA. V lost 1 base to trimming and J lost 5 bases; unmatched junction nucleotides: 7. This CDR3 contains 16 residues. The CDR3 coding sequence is TGTGCCAGCAGCTTAGTTTCCGGGAGGGTAAACAATGAGCAGTTCTTC. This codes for CASSLVSGRVNNEQFF.

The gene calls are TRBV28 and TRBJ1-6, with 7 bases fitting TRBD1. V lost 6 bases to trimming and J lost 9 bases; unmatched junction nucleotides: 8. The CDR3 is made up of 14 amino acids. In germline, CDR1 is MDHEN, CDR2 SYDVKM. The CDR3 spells CASRVGDSGSPLHF. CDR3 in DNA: TGTGCCAGCAGGGTTGGGGACAGTGGTTCACCCCTCCACTTT.

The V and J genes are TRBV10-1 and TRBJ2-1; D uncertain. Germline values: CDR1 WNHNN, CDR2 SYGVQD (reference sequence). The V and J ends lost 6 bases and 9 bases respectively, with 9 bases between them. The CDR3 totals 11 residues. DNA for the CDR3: TGCGCCAGCAGGAGCGAAGGTGAGCAGTTCTTC. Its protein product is CASRSEGEQFF.

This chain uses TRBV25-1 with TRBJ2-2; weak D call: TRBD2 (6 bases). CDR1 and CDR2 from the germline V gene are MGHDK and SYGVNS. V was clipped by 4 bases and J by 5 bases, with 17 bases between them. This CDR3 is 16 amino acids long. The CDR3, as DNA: TGTGCCAGCAGTGTCCAGTTTTCAGGGAGGACCGGGGAGCTGTTTTTT. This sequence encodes CASSVQFSGRTGELFF.

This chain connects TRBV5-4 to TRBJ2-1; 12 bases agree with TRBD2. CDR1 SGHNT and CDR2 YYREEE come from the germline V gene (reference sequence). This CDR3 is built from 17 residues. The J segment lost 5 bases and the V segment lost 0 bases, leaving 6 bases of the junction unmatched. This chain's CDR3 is CASSLELAGGLNNEQFF. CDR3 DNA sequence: TGTGCCAGCAGCTTGGAGCTAGCGGGAGGGCTAAACAATGAGCAGTTCTTC.

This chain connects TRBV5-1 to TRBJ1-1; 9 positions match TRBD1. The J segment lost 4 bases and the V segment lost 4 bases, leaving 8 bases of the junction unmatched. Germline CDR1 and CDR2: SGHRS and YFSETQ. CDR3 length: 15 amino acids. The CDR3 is CASSPRTGVGTEAFF. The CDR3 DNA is TGCGCCAGCAGCCCGCGGACAGGGGTGGGCACTGAAGCTTTCTTT.

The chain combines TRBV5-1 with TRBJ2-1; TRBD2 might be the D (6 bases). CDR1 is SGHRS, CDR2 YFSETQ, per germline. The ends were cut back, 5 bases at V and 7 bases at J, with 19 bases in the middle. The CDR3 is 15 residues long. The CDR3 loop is CASSISGLSVNEQFF. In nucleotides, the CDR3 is TGCGCCAGCAGTATTAGCGGCTTGAGTGTGAATGAGCAGTTCTTC.

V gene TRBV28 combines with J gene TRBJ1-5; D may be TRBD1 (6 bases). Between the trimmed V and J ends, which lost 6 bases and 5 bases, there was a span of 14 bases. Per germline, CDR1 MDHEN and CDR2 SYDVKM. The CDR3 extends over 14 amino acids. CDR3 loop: CASSRGQSYQPQHF. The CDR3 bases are TGTGCCAGCAGCCGCGGACAGAGCTATCAGCCCCAGCATTTT.

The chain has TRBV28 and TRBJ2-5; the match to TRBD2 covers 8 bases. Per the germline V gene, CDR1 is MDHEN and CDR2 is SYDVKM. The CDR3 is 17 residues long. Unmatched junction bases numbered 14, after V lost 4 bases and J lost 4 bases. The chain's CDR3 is CASSSHGSGGDRETQYF. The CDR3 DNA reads TGTGCCAGCAGTTCCCACGGAAGCGGGGGTGATCGAGAGACCCAGTACTTC.

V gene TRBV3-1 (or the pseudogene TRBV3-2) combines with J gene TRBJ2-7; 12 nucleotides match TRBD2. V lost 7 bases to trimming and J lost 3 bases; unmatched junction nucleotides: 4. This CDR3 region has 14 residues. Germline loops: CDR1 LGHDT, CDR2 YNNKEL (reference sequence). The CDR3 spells CASTQTSGSYEQYF. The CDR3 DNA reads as TGTGCCAGCACCCAGACTAGCGGGAGCTACGAGCAGTACTTC.

Here the CDR3 DNA reads TGTGCCAGCTCCCGGGAGAGGGCTAGCACAGATACGCAGTATTTT. Its protein product is CASSRERASTDTQYF. This rearrangement joins TRBV18 to TRBJ2-3; possibly TRBD2 for D (6 bases). The germline V and J ends were trimmed by 6 bases and 0 bases, with 13 bases remaining between them. The germline gives CDR1 KGHSH, CDR2 LQKENI. The CDR3 sequence is 15 residues long.

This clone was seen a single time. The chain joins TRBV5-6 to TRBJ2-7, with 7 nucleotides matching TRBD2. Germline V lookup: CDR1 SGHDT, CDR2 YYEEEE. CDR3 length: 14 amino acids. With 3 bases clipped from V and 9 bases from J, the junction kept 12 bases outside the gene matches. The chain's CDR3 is CASSSGTTGRGQYF. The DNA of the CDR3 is TGTGCCAGCAGCTCCGGGACTACCGGTCGTGGGCAGTACTTC.

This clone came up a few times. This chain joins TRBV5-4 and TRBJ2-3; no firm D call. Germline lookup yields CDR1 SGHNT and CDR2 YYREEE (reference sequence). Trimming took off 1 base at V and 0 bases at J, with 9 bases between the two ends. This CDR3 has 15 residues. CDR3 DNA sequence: TGTGCCAGCAGCTTGTCAGTGTCTAGCACAGATACGCAGTATTTT. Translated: CASSLSVSSTDTQYF.

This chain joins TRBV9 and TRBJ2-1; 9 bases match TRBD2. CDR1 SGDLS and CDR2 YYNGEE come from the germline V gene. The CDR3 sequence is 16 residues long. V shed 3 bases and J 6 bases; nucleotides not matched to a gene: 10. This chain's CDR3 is CASSATVLLAGNEQFF. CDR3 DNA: TGTGCCAGCAGCGCAACCGTATTACTAGCGGGCAATGAGCAGTTCTTC.

The CDR3 nucleotides are TGTGCCAGCTCACCATTCGAAGAGACCCAGTACTTC. Protein: CASSPFEETQYF. The chain links TRBV18 to TRBJ2-5; no firm D call. V was cut by 2 bases and J by 3 bases, with 4 bases left in between. This CDR3 region has 12 residues. Germline V gene sequence: CDR1 KGHSH, CDR2 LQKENI. Full variable domain (missing parts from reference TRBV18 and TRBJ2-5): NAGVMQNPRHLVRRRGQEARLRCSPMKGHSHVYWYRQLPEEGLKFMVYLQKENIIDESGMPKERFSAEFPKEGPSILRIQQVVRGDSAAYFCASSPFEETQYFGPGTRLLVL.

CDR3 coding DNA: TGCGCCAGCAGCTCAGACTCTGTCACAGATACGCAGTATTTT. This translates into CASSSDSVTDTQYF. The chain has TRBV5-1 and TRBJ2-3, with unresolved D. Looked up from germline, CDR1 is SGHRS and CDR2 is YFSETQ. This CDR3 has 14 amino acids. Trimming cost V 3 bases and J 2 bases, with 10 bases left between them.

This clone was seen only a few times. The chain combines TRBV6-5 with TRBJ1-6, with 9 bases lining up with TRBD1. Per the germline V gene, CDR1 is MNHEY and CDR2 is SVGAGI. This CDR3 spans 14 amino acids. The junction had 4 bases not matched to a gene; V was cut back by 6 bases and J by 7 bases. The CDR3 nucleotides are TGTGCCAGCAGAACAGGGGGCGGGAATTCACCCCTCCACTTT. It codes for CASRTGGGNSPLHF.

CDR3 amino acids: CASSYQTQGYEQYF. CDR3 nucleotide sequence: TGTGCCAGCAGTTACCAAACGCAGGGCTACGAGCAGTACTTC. The rearrangement joins TRBV6-5 to TRBJ2-7; D perhaps matches TRBD1 (5 bases). Looked up from germline, CDR1 is MNHEY and CDR2 is SVGAGI. Trimming pared 2 bases from V and 3 bases from J, leaving 11 bases between. The CDR3 loop spans 14 amino acids.

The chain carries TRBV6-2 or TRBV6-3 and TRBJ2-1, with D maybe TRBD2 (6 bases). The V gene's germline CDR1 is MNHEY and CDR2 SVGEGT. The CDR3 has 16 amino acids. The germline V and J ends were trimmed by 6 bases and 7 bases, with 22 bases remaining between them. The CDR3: CASSPPTGGILNEQFF. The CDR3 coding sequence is TGTGCCAGCAGCCCCCCAACGGGCGGGATTCTTAATGAGCAGTTCTTC.

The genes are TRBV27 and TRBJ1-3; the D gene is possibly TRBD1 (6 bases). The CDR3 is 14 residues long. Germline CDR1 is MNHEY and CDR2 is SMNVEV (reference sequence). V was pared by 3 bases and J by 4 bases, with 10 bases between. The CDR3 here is CASSFNRAGNTIYF. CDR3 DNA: TGTGCCAGCAGTTTTAACAGGGCAGGAAACACCATATATTTT.

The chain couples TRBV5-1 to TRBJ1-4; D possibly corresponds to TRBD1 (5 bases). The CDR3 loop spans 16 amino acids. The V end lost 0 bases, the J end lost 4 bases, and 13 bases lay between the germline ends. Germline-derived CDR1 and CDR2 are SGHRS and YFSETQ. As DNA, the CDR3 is TGCGCCAGCAGCTTGGTTGGGGCCGACCTTAATGAAAAACTGTTTTTT. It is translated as CASSLVGADLNEKLFF.